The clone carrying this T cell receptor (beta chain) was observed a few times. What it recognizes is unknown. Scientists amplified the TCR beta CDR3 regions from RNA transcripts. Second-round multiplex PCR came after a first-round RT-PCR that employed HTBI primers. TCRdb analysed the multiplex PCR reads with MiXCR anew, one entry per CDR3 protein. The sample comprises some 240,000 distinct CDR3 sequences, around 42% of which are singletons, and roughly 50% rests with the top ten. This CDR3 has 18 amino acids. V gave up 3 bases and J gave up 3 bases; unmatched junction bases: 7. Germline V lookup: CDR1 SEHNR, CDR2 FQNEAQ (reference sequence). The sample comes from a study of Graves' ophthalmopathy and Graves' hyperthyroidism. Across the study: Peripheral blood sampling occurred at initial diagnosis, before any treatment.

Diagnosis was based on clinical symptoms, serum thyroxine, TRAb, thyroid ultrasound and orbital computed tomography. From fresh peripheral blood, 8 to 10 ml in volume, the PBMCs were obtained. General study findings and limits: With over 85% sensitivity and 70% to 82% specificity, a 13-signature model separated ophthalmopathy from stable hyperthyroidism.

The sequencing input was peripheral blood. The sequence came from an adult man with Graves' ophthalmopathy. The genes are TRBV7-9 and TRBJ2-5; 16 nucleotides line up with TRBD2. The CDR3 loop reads CASSFTGTSGGAKETQYF. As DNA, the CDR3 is TGTGCCAGCAGCTTCACCGGGACTAGCGGGGGGGCCAAAGAGACCCAGTACTTC.